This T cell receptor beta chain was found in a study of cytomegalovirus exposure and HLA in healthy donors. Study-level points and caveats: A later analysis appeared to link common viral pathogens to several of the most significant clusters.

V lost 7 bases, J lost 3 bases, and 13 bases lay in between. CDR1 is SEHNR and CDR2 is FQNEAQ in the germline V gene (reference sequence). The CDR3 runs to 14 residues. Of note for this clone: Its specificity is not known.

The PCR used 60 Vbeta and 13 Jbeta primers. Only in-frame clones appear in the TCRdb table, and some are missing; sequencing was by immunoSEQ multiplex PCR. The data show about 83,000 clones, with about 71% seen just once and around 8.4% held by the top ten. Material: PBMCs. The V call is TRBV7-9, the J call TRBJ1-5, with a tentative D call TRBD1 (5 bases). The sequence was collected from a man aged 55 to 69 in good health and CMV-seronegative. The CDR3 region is CASNLRVYNQPQHF. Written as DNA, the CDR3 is TGTGCCAGCAACCTCAGGGTGTACAATCAGCCCCAGCATTTT.